The rows below give T cell receptor beta chains drawn from one sample of a study of beta chain features in type 1 diabetes. Only in-frame clones appear in the TCRdb table, and some are missing; sequencing was by immunoSEQ multiplex PCR. The table records roughly 240,000 clones, approximately 14% of them present only once. The sample comprised naive CD4+ T cells from blood. The source of these receptors is a woman aged 35 to 49 in good health. The CDR3 runs from the conserved cysteine through the conserved F or W. The order of the fields is V gene, J gene, clone size, D gene, CDR3 protein, CDR3 DNA. The D gene is left open where the match is weak. Clone size appears in some rows only: once, few, many, or a class for an expanded clone.

TRBV7-2	TRBJ1-1	.	TRBD1	CASSLGDRGFF	TGTGCCAGCAGCTTGGGGGACAGGGGTTTCTTT
TRBV2	TRBJ2-7	few	.	CASRTERPSPYEQYF	TGTGCCAGCAGGACAGAGCGCCCGAGCCCCTACGAGCAGTACTTC
TRBV28	TRBJ1-2	.	TRBD1	CASSFSLPGQGLSGYTF	TGTGCCAGCAGTTTCTCCCTTCCGGGACAGGGTCTTAGTGGCTACACCTTC
TRBV7-9	TRBJ2-3	.	.	CASSLLNSGAVDTQYF	TGTGCCAGCAGCTTACTCAATTCGGGAGCAGTGGATACGCAGTATTTT
TRBV10-3	TRBJ2-5	.	TRBD1	CAISDRDSQETQYF	TGTGCCATCAGTGATAGGGACAGCCAAGAGACCCAGTACTTC
TRBV25-1	TRBJ2-7	few	TRBD1	CASSPPGTGGRGQYF	TGTGCCAGCAGTCCACCCGGGACAGGGGGGAGGGGGCAGTACTTC
TRBV5-1	TRBJ2-2	.	.	CASSLSGSGHLGELFF	TGCGCCAGCAGCCTGTCTGGGAGCGGCCACCTAGGGGAGCTGTTTTTT
TRBV5-1	TRBJ2-3	few	.	CASSLGLETDTQYF	TGCGCCAGCAGCTTGGGACTAGAGACAGATACGCAGTATTTT
TRBV6-1	TRBJ2-3	.	TRBD2	CASSQGGTDTQYF	TGTGCCAGCAGTCAGGGAGGGACAGATACGCAGTATTTT
TRBV18	TRBJ2-7	few	TRBD2	CASSPGTSGTYEQYF	TGTGCCAGCTCACCCGGGACTAGCGGCACCTACGAGCAGTACTTC
TRBV27	TRBJ2-7	few	.	CASSPVLRSYEQYF	TGTGCCAGCAGCCCCGTCCTCCGCTCCTACGAGCAGTACTTC
TRBV7-9	TRBJ2-7	few	TRBD2	CASSVAGGLSYEQYF	TGTGCCAGCAGCGTAGCGGGGGGGCTTTCCTACGAGCAGTACTTC
TRBV7-8	TRBJ1-5	.	.	CASSSISWGAQHF	TGTGCCAGCAGCTCAATCTCCTGGGGGGCCCAGCATTTT